There are many counts of the clone carrying this TCR beta chain. Its target is unknown. This sample is drawn from a study of post-analysis software for immune sequencing data. The CDR3 runs to 15 residues. The germline gives CDR1 SGHRS, CDR2 YFSETQ. V was pared by 2 bases and J by 2 bases, with 2 bases of the junction left unmatched. Study-level findings and limits: Controls significantly exceeded multiple sclerosis patients in normalized Chao1 diversity. Higher frequency in patients than in controls was seen for roughly five TRBV segments, with TRBV5-6, TRBV5-1 and TRBV20-1 among them.

cDNA libraries for TCR beta contained unique molecular identifiers. MiXCR, applied by TCRdb to the PCR reads, yields one record per CDR3 protein. The sample yields over 250,000 distinct CDR3 sequences, roughly a third seen once. The chain joins TRBV5-1 to TRBJ1-4; 8 nucleotides align to TRBD1. The sample comprised blood. This TCR was recovered from a girl aged 5 to 17 with multiple sclerosis. CDR3 loop: CASSFQGATNEKLFF. The CDR3 nucleotides are TGCGCCAGCAGCTTCCAGGGGGCTACTAATGAAAAACTGTTTTTT. The full variable domain, completed using reference TRBV5-1 and TRBJ1-4, is KAGVTQTPRYLIKTRGQQVTLSCSPISGHRSVSWYQQTPGQGLQFLFEYFSETQRNKGNFPGRFSGRQFSNSRSEMNVSTLELGDSALYLCASSFQGATNEKLFFGSGTQLSVL.